The subject of this entry is one T cell receptor beta chain. The CDR3 has 16 amino acids. V lost 3 bases to trimming and J lost 2 bases; unmatched junction nucleotides: 4. The germline CDR1 and CDR2 sequences are SGHDT and YYEEEE. The data are from a study of blood T cell repertoires in COVID-19. Study processing details: Amplifying reference gene primers gave estimates of nucleated cell counts. Data came from immunoSEQ multiplex PCR; TCRdb stores just in-frame clones and leaves some out. V, J and clone size were drawn from that table, and D and trimming were deduced from the DNA. This repertoire shows about 14,000 clones, about nine tenths found once; its top ten account for 13% to 15%.

The chain recombines TRBV5-6 with TRBJ2-2; 10 bases are shared with TRBD1. This TCR came from a human donor in a cohort sampled during active COVID-19. The sequencing sample was made of peripheral blood. The CDR3 bases are TGTGCCAGCAGCTACCGGGACAGGGGAAACACCGGGGAGCTGTTTTTT. It is translated as CASSYRDRGNTGELFF.